A single sample gave rise to the 29 T cell receptor beta chains below, sequenced in a study of blood T cell repertoires in COVID-19. Sequenced by immunoSEQ multiplex PCR; TCRdb stores in-frame clones only, minus some. The table shows 220,000 or so clones, with approximately 90% occurring only once. Sequencing was carried out using peripheral blood. These receptor sequences come from a man aged 55 to 69 with COVID-19, enrolled during active disease.

V is TRBV3-1 (or the pseudogene TRBV3-2) and J is TRBJ1-2; D perhaps matches TRBD1 (6 bases). The ends were cut back, 4 bases at V and 4 bases at J, with 13 bases in the middle. Per germline, CDR1 LGHDT and CDR2 YNNKEL (reference sequence). CDR3 length: 14 amino acids. The chain's CDR3 is CASSPGQSSYGYTF. CDR3 DNA: TGTGCCAGCAGCCCCGGACAGTCCTCCTATGGCTACACCTTC.

The chain carries TRBV7-2 and TRBJ2-7, with TRBD1 matching 10 bases. V gave up 4 bases and J gave up 4 bases; unmatched junction bases: 7. The CDR3 is 15 amino acids. CDR1 and CDR2 (germline): SGHTA, FQGNSA. The CDR3 DNA reads as TGTGCCAGCAGCTCCTGGGACAGGGGAACGTACGAGCAGTACTTC. Translation: CASSSWDRGTYEQYF.

Written as DNA, the CDR3 is TGCAGCGTTAGTGCGGGGCCCACTGAAGCTTTCTTT. Protein product: CSVSAGPTEAFF. The chain links TRBV29-1 to TRBJ1-1; possibly TRBD1 for D (5 bases). Germline CDR1 SQVTM, CDR2 ANQGSEA. This CDR3 comprises 12 residues. Trimming pared 5 bases from V and 4 bases from J, leaving 11 bases between.

V and J are TRBV6-5 and TRBJ2-2; TRBD1 aligns across 7 bases. Looked up from germline, CDR1 is MNHEY and CDR2 is SVGAGI. The CDR3 is 15 residues long. The trim removed 1 base at V and 5 bases at J, leaving 4 bases unmatched. CDR3 DNA: TGTGCCAGCAGTTACTTTGGGACAGTGACCGGGGAGCTGTTTTTT. This translates into CASSYFGTVTGELFF.

The chain joins TRBV6-5 to TRBJ2-1, with D perhaps TRBD1 (6 bases). CDR1 is MNHEY, CDR2 SVGAGI, per germline. There are 16 residues in the CDR3. Trimming left V 2 bases short and J 0 bases short, with 11 bases between. CDR3 region: CASSYTQGSSYNEQFF. The CDR3 coding sequence is TGTGCCAGCAGTTACACACAGGGAAGCTCCTACAATGAGCAGTTCTTC.

The chain links TRBV19 to TRBJ1-1; 11 nucleotides align to TRBD1. CDR1 is LNHDA, CDR2 SQIVND, per germline (reference sequence). Unmatched junction bases numbered 8, after V lost 5 bases and J lost 6 bases. The CDR3 spans 15 residues. CDR3 coding DNA: TGTGCCAGTAGTCGTTCCGGGACAGGGGGGCCTGAAGCTTTCTTT. Translating gives CASSRSGTGGPEAFF.

This clone has a single count. V usage is TRBV29-1 and J usage is TRBJ1-3, with D unclear. The CDR3 spans 14 residues. CDR1 and CDR2 from the germline V gene are SQVTM and ANQGSEA. Trimming removed 4 bases from V and 2 bases from J, with 12 bases in between. CDR3: CSVGTQTPGNTIYF. The DNA for the CDR3 is TGCAGCGTTGGGACTCAAACCCCTGGAAACACCATATATTTT.

The CDR3: CAISLTENTEAFF. Here the CDR3 DNA reads TGTGCCATCAGCCTGACAGAGAACACTGAAGCTTTCTTT. The chain uses TRBV10-3 and TRBJ1-1, with TRBD1 as a possible D gene (5 bases). CDR3 length equals 13 residues. V lost 6 bases to trimming and J lost 1 base, with 9 bases between them. CDR1 ENHRY and CDR2 SYGVKD come from the germline V gene.

The chain links TRBV28 to TRBJ1-6; D gene unclear. V was cut by 3 bases and J by 10 bases, with 16 bases left in between. The CDR3 has 15 residues. Germline V gene sequence: CDR1 MDHEN, CDR2 SYDVKM. The DNA of the CDR3 is TGTGCCAGCAGTTTGGCTACCGGGGTTAGGTCACCCCTCCACTTT. Translating gives CASSLATGVRSPLHF.

The chain uses TRBV7-9 and TRBJ1-6, with TRBD1 matching 9 bases. V gave up 0 bases and J gave up 10 bases; unmatched junction bases: 7. This CDR3 has 16 residues. CDR1 SEHNR and CDR2 FQNEAQ come from the germline V gene (reference sequence). Here the CDR3 reads CASSLASGTGSSPLHF. The CDR3, as DNA: TGTGCCAGCAGCTTAGCTTCCGGGACAGGGTCATCACCCCTCCACTTT.

This chain links TRBV7-2 with TRBJ1-3, with 7 bases matching TRBD1. Germline V gene data show CDR1 as SGHTA and CDR2 as FQGNSA. The CDR3 totals 16 residues. V gave up 5 bases and J gave up 2 bases; unmatched junction bases: 9. CDR3 coding DNA: TGTGCCAGCAGCGATTCGACAGGGAGGCCTGGAAACACCATATATTTT. This translates into CASSDSTGRPGNTIYF.

The CDR3 coding sequence is TGTGCCTGGAGTCCGACAGGGGGCGGGGGCTACACCTTC. Translation gives CAWSPTGGGGYTF. The chain couples TRBV30 to TRBJ1-2; 10 bases are a match to TRBD1. The CDR3 sequence is 13 residues long. Germline-derived CDR1 and CDR2 are GTSNPN and SVGIG (reference sequence). The V segment lost 2 bases and the J segment 8 bases; nucleotides outside the gene matches: 5.

The chain employs TRBV19 and TRBJ2-1; D is possibly TRBD2 (5 bases). V was shortened by 5 bases and J by 7 bases, with 24 bases between the two germline ends. Germline-derived CDR1 and CDR2 are LNHDA and SQIVND (reference sequence). The CDR3 sequence is 17 residues long. The CDR3 region is CASSPEGFPGRRNEQFF. Written as DNA, the CDR3 is TGTGCCAGTAGTCCTGAGGGTTTTCCCGGCCGCAGGAATGAGCAGTTCTTC.

The J gene is TRBJ1-6, the V gene TRBV5-1, with a possible D match to TRBD1 (6 bases). V was clipped by 4 bases and J by 7 bases, with 9 bases between them. Germline loops: CDR1 SGHRS, CDR2 YFSETQ. CDR3 length equals 13 residues. This chain's CDR3 is CASSGTGNSPLHF. The CDR3 DNA is TGCGCCAGCAGCGGAACAGGGAATTCACCCCTCCACTTT.

The rearrangement joins TRBV5-6 to TRBJ2-7; 11 bases line up with TRBD2. The CDR3 sequence is 18 residues long. V shed 4 bases, J shed 1 base, and the junction held 13 bases outside the gene matches. Germline V gene data show CDR1 as SGHDT and CDR2 as YYEEEE. The CDR3 here is CASSTGNSGRVGSYEQYF. CDR3 in DNA: TGTGCCAGCAGCACTGGAAATAGCGGGAGGGTTGGTTCCTACGAGCAGTACTTC. Complete variable domain (other parts from reference TRBV5-6 and TRBJ2-7): DAGVTQSPTHLIKTRGQQVTLRCSPKSGHDTVSWYQQALGQGPQFIFQYYEEEERQRGNFPDRFSGHQFPNYSSELNVNALLLGDSALYLCASSTGNSGRVGSYEQYFGPGTRLTVT.

The chain is built from TRBV29-1 and TRBJ1-1, with unresolved D. The CDR3 extends over 10 amino acids. Germline CDR1 is SQVTM and CDR2 is ANQGSEA. The ends were cut back, 4 bases at V and 11 bases at J, with 11 bases in the middle. The CDR3 coding sequence is TGCAGCGTTGTGGAGAGCGGGGCTTTCTTT. Translation: CSVVESGAFF.

This clone came up once. The chain employs TRBV7-2 and TRBJ2-1, with D possibly matching TRBD2 (7 bases). The V gene's germline CDR1 is SGHTA and CDR2 FQGNSA. With 1 base removed from V and 3 bases from J, the gap between germline ends came to 16 bases. This CDR3 is built from 17 residues. The CDR3 reads CASSLVVGGANYNEQFF. The CDR3 DNA reads as TGTGCCAGCAGCTTAGTAGTTGGGGGGGCCAACTACAATGAGCAGTTCTTC.

The J gene is TRBJ2-7, the V gene TRBV7-2; TRBD1 agrees at 8 bases. The CDR3 runs 16 residues. Germline CDR1 SGHTA, CDR2 FQGNSA. J gave up 2 bases and V 1 base, and 7 bases lay outside the gene matches. Here the CDR3 DNA reads TGTGCCAGCAGCTTAGGGGGGGACAGGCTTACCTACGAGCAGTACTTC. It is translated as CASSLGGDRLTYEQYF.

The CDR3 loop is CASSQGFGFNQPQHF. CDR3 DNA: TGCGCCAGCAGCCAAGGCTTCGGGTTCAATCAGCCCCAGCATTTT. The chain uses TRBV4-1 and TRBJ1-5, with D hard to call. Between the trimmed V and J ends, which lost 1 base and 3 bases, there was a span of 10 bases. CDR1 and CDR2 (germline): MGHRA, YSYEKL. The CDR3 contains 15 residues.

The CDR3 protein is CASSVDLAGPYEQYF. Written as DNA, the CDR3 is TGTGCCAGCAGCGTAGACCTAGCGGGGCCCTACGAGCAGTACTTC. V and J are TRBV9 and TRBJ2-7; 9 nucleotides match TRBD2. Germline loops: CDR1 SGDLS, CDR2 YYNGEE. There are 15 residues in the CDR3. The trim removed 0 bases at V and 2 bases at J, leaving 3 bases unmatched. The variable domain in full, with the rest retrieved from reference TRBV9 and TRBJ2-7, is DSGVTQTPKHLITATGQRVTLRCSPRSGDLSVYWYQQSLDQGLQFLIQYYNGEERAKGNILERFSAQQFPDLHSELNLSSLELGDSALYFCASSVDLAGPYEQYFGPGTRLTVT.

V is TRBV10-1 and J is TRBJ1-6; tentatively, D is TRBD1 (5 bases). Germline V CDR1 and CDR2: WNHNN, SYGVQD (reference sequence). The CDR3 length is 13 residues. V lost 4 bases and J lost 7, with 8 bases in between. CDR3 sequence (DNA): TGCGCCAGCAGTGCCAGGGTGAATTCACCCCTCCACTTT. Its translation: CASSARVNSPLHF.

This clone was picked up a small number of times. V is TRBV5-5 and J is TRBJ1-5; TRBD1 matches 12 bases. V shed 2 bases, J shed 4 bases, and the junction held 7 bases outside the gene matches. The CDR3 length is 17 residues. CDR1 is SGHKS and CDR2 is YYEKEE in the germline V gene (reference sequence). The CDR3 nucleotides are TGTGCCAGCAGCTTTTTTGGGACAGGGGGCGGTAATCAGCCCCAGCATTTT. Translating gives CASSFFGTGGGNQPQHF.

The chain employs TRBV19 and TRBJ1-2; D might be TRBD1 (5 bases). From germline, CDR1 is LNHDA and CDR2 SQIVND (reference sequence). The ends were cut back, 1 base at V and 4 bases at J, with 13 bases in the middle. This CDR3 is built from 15 residues. The CDR3 is CASSIVQGGTYGYTF. The CDR3 DNA reads TGTGCCAGTAGTATAGTTCAAGGAGGGACCTATGGCTACACCTTC.

The chain's CDR3 is CASSIEEGLETQYF. The DNA for the CDR3 is TGTGCCAGTAGTATAGAAGAGGGCTTGGAGACCCAGTACTTC. This chain connects TRBV19 to TRBJ2-5; D is possibly TRBD2 (5 bases). V dropped 0 bases and J dropped 5 bases, with 10 bases sitting between them. The CDR3 runs to 14 residues. The V gene's germline CDR1 is LNHDA and CDR2 SQIVND (reference sequence). The complete variable domain, with remaining parts taken from reference TRBV19 and TRBJ2-5, reads DGGITQSPKYLFRKEGQNVTLSCEQNLNHDAMYWYRQDPGQGLRLIYYSQIVNDFQKGDIAEGYSVSREKKESFPLTVTSAQKNPTAFYLCASSIEEGLETQYFGPGTRLLVL.

The chain links TRBV11-2 to TRBJ2-7; the D is unclear. V gave up 3 bases and J gave up 0 bases, with 3 bases separating them. The V gene's germline CDR1 is SGHAT and CDR2 FQNNGV. The CDR3 covers 12 residues. CDR3 loop: CASSFSSYEQYF. The CDR3 region has the DNA TGTGCCAGCAGCTTCAGCTCCTACGAGCAGTACTTC.

This chain joins TRBV30 and TRBJ2-2, with TRBD1 as a possible D gene (5 bases). The CDR3 is 16 amino acids. Germline CDR1 GTSNPN, CDR2 SVGIG (reference sequence). V was clipped by 1 base and J by 4 bases, with 16 bases between them. CDR3 loop: CAWSAPTDIPTGELFF. DNA for the CDR3: TGTGCCTGGAGTGCCCCGACAGACATACCCACCGGGGAGCTGTTTTTT.

This chain connects TRBV11-2 to TRBJ1-2; D is ambiguous. V lost 1 base and J lost 6, with 6 bases in between. Germline CDR1 reads SGHAT; CDR2 reads FQNNGV. The CDR3 sequence is 12 residues long. In nucleotides, the CDR3 is TGTGCCAGCAGCTTAGTAGTAGATGGCTACACCTTC. Translated, it gives CASSLVVDGYTF.

The chain employs TRBV12-3 or TRBV12-4 and TRBJ2-7; D call uncertain. Trimming stripped 3 bases from V and 3 bases from J, with 9 bases between. This CDR3 has 13 residues. The CDR3 sequence is CASSLNNDYEQYF. The CDR3, as DNA: TGTGCCAGCAGTTTGAACAACGACTACGAGCAGTACTTC.

The rearrangement links TRBV3-1 (or the pseudogene TRBV3-2) to TRBJ2-3; no clear D gene. The CDR3 has 13 amino acids. CDR1 is LGHDT, CDR2 YNNKEL, per germline (reference sequence). Between the trimmed V and J ends, which lost 0 bases and 8 bases, there was a span of 9 bases. CDR3 in amino acids: CASSQERGATQYF. The CDR3 DNA sequence: TGTGCCAGCAGCCAAGAAAGAGGCGCTACGCAGTATTTT.